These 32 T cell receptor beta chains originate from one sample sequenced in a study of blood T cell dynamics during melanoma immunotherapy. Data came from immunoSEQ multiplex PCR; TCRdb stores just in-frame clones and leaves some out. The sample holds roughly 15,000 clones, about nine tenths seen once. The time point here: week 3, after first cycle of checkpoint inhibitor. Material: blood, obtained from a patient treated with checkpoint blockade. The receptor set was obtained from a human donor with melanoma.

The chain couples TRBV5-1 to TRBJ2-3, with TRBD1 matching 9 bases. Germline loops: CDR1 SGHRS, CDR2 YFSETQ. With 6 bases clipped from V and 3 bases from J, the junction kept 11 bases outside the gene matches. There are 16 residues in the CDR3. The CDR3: CASTKQGAIGTDTQYF. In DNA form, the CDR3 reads TGCGCCAGCACCAAACAGGGGGCGATAGGGACAGATACGCAGTATTTT.

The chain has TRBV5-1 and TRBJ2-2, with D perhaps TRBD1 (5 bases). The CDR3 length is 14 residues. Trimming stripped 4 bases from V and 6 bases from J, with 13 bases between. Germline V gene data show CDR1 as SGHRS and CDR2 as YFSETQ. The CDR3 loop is CASSPLTVPGELFF. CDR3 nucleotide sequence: TGCGCCAGCAGCCCCTTGACAGTCCCCGGGGAGCTGTTTTTT.

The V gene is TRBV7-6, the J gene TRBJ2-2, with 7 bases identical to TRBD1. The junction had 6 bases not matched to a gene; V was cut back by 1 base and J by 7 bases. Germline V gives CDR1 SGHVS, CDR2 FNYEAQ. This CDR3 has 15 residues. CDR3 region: CASSLGDRAGGELFF. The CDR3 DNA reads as TGTGCCAGCAGCTTAGGAGACAGGGCTGGCGGGGAGCTGTTTTTT.

DNA for the CDR3: TGTGCCAGCAGTGATAGGGGGAGAGGGTATGGCTACACCTTC. Protein: CASSDRGRGYGYTF. The J gene is TRBJ1-2, the V gene TRBV25-1, with D possibly TRBD1 on 6 matching bases. This CDR3 is built from 14 residues. The V end lost 3 bases, the J end lost 5 bases, and 13 bases lay between the germline ends. The germline V gene encodes CDR1 MGHDK and CDR2 SYGVNS.

The CDR3 sequence: CASSVIAGGSTDTQYF. The CDR3 DNA is TGTGCCAGCAGCGTTATTGCGGGAGGGAGCACAGATACGCAGTATTTT. J is TRBJ2-3 and V is TRBV9; 9 bases line up with TRBD2. CDR3 length equals 16 residues. The V and J ends lost 2 bases and 0 bases, in that order; junction bases with no gene match: 4. Per germline, CDR1 SGDLS and CDR2 YYNGEE.

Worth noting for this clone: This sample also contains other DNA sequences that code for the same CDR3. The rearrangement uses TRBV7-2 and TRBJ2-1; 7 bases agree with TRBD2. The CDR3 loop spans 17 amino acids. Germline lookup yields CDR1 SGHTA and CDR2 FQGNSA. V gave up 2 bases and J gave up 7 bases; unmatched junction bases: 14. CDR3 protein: CASSLRWEGQYQNEQFF. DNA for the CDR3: TGTGCCAGCAGCTTAAGGTGGGAGGGCCAATATCAAAATGAGCAGTTCTTC.

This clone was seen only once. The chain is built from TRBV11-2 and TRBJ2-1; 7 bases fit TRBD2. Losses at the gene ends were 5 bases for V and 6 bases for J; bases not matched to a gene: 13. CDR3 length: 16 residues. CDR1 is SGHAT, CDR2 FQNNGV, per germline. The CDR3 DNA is TGTGCCAGCAGCCCTCGGCCTGGCGGGAGCGGCAATGAGCAGTTCTTC. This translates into CASSPRPGGSGNEQFF.

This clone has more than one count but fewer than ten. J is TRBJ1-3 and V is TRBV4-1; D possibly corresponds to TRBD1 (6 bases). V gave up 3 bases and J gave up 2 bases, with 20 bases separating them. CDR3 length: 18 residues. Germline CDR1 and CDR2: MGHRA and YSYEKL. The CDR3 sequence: CASSQRYRTVSTGNTIYF. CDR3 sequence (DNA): TGCGCCAGCAGCCAGAGATACAGGACAGTTTCTACTGGAAACACCATATATTTT.

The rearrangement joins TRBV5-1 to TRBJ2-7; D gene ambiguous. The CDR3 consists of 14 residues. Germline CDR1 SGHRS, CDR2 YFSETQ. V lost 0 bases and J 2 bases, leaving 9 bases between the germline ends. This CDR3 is CASSLDQAPYEQYF. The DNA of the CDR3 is TGCGCCAGCAGCTTGGATCAGGCCCCCTACGAGCAGTACTTC.

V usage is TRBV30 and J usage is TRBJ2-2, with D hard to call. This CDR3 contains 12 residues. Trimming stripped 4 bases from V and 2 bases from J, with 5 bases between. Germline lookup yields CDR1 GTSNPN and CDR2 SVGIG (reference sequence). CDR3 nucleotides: TGTGCCTGGAAGGGAAACACCGGGGAGCTGTTTTTT. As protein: CAWKGNTGELFF.

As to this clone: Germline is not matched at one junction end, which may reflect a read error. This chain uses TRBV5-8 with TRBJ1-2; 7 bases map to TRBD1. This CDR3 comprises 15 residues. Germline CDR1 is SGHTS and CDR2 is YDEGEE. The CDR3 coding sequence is TGCGCCAGCAGCCAAGAGCCCGGACAGGTCTATGGCTACACCTTC. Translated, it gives CASSQEPGQVYGYTF.

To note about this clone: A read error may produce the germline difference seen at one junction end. CDR3 amino acids: CASSLEATNEQFF. The CDR3 nucleotides read TGTGCTAGCAGCTTAGAGGCTACCAATGAGCAGTTCTTC. This chain joins TRBV7-7 and TRBJ2-1; the D is unclear. Germline CDR1 SSHAT, CDR2 FNYEAQ (reference sequence). This CDR3 has 13 residues.

The CDR3 sequence is CASSRAPETQYF. Written as DNA, the CDR3 is TGCGCCAGCAGCCGAGCCCCCGAGACCCAGTACTTC. This rearrangement joins TRBV10-2 to TRBJ2-5; no definite D call. This CDR3 is 12 amino acids long. V was shortened by 6 bases and J by 5 bases, with 10 bases between the two germline ends. CDR1 and CDR2 from the germline V gene are WSHSY and SAAADI.

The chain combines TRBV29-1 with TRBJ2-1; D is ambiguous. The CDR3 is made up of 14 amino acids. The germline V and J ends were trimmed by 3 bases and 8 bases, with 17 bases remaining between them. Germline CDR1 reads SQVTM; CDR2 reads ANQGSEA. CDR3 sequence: CSVEHLRPGYEQFF. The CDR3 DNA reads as TGCAGCGTTGAGCACCTCCGACCGGGTTATGAGCAGTTCTTC.

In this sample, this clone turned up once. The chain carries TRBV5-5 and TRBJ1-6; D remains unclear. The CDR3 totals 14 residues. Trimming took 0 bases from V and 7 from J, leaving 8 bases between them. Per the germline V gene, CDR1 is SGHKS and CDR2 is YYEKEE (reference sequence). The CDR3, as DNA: TGTGCCAGCAGCTTGGGAGCCACCAATTCACCCCTCCACTTT. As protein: CASSLGATNSPLHF.

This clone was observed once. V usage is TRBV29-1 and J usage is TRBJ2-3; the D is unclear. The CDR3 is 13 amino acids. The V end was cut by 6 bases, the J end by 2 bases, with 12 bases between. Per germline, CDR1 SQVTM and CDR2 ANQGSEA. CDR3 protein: CSVGNSDTDTQYF. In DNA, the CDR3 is TGCAGCGTGGGCAATTCCGACACAGATACGCAGTATTTT.

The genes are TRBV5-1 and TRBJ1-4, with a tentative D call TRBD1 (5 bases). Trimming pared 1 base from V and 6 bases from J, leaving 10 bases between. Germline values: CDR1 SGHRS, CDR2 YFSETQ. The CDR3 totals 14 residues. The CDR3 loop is CASSLKGQDEKLFF. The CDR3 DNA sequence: TGCGCCAGCAGCTTGAAAGGACAAGATGAAAAACTGTTTTTT.

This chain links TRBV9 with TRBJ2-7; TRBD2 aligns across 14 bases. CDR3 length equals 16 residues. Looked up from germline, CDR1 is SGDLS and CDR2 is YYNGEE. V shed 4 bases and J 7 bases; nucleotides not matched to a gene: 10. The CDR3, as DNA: TGTGCCAGCAGCACAGGGACTAGCGGGAGTTATGGAGAGCAGTACTTC. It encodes CASSTGTSGSYGEQYF.

CDR3 in DNA: TGTGCCAGCAGCCATGGGACCCTGGGGTCCAATGAGCAGTTCTTC. This sequence encodes CASSHGTLGSNEQFF. The chain employs TRBV9 and TRBJ2-1; D is tentatively TRBD1 or TRBD2 (5 bases each). The CDR3 is made up of 15 amino acids. The germline gives CDR1 SGDLS, CDR2 YYNGEE. Trimming cost V 4 bases and J 6 bases, with 17 bases left between them.

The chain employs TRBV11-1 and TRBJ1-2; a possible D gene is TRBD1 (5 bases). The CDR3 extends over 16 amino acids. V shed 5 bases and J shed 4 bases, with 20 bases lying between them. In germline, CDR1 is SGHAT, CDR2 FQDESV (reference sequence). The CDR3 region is CASSEAGRAFGYGYTF. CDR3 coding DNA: TGTGCCAGCAGCGAGGCCGGCAGGGCCTTTGGCTATGGCTACACCTTC.

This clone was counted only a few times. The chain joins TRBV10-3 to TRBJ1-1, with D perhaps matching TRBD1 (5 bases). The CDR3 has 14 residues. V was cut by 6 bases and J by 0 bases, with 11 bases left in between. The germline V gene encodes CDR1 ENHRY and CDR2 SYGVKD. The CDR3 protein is CAISLGHLNTEAFF. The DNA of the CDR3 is TGTGCCATCAGCCTTGGACATTTGAACACTGAAGCTTTCTTT.

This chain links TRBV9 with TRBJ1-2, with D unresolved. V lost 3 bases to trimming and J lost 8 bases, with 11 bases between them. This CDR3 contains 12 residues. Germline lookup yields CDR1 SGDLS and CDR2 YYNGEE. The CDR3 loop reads CASSGSPEGYTF. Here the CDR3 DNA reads TGTGCCAGCAGCGGAAGCCCCGAGGGCTACACCTTC.

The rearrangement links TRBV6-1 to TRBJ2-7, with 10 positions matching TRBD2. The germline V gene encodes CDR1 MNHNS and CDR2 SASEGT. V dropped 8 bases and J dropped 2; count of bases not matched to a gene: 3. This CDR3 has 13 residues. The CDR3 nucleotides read TGTGCCAGCGGACTAGCGGATACCTACGAGCAGTACTTC. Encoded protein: CASGLADTYEQYF.

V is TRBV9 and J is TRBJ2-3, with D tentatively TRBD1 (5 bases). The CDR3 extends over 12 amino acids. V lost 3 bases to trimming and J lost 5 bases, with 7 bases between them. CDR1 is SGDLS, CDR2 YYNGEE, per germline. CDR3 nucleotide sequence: TGTGCCAGCAGCGCTAGGGGAGATACGCAGTATTTT. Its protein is CASSARGDTQYF.

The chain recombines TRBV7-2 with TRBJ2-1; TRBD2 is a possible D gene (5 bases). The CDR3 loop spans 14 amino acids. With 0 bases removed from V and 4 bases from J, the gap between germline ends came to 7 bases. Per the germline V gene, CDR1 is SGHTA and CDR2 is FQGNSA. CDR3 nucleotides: TGTGCCAGCAGCTTAGCGGGAGTTTACAATGAGCAGTTCTTC. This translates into CASSLAGVYNEQFF.

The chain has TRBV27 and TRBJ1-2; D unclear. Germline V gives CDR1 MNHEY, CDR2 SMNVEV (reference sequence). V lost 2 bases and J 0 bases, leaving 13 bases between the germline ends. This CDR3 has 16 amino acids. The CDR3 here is CASSLGQGPTNYGYTF. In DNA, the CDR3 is TGTGCCAGCAGTTTAGGGCAAGGACCGACTAACTATGGCTACACCTTC.

The CDR3 protein is CASSTDRASGANVLTF. CDR3 DNA: TGTGCCAGTAGTACGGACAGAGCATCTGGGGCCAACGTCCTGACTTTC. The chain combines TRBV19 with TRBJ2-6; D is possibly TRBD1 (6 bases). Germline CDR1 and CDR2: LNHDA and SQIVND (reference sequence). This CDR3 spans 16 amino acids. Trimming pared 4 bases from V and 1 base from J, leaving 11 bases between.

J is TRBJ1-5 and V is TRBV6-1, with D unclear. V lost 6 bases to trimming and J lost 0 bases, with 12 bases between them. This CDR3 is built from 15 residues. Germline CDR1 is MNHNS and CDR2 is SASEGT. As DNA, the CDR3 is TGTGCCAGCAGACATGGCCTGTATAGCAATCAGCCCCAGCATTTT. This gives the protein CASRHGLYSNQPQHF.

The CDR3 loop is CASTNRRTGASNEQFF. CDR3 sequence (DNA): TGTGCCAGCACCAACCGGCGGACAGGCGCTTCAAATGAGCAGTTCTTC. The rearrangement links TRBV27 to TRBJ2-1; 7 bases agree with TRBD1. The J segment lost 7 bases and the V segment lost 7 bases, leaving 16 bases of the junction unmatched. Germline V gene lookup returns CDR1 MNHEY and CDR2 SMNVEV (reference sequence). This CDR3 region has 16 residues.

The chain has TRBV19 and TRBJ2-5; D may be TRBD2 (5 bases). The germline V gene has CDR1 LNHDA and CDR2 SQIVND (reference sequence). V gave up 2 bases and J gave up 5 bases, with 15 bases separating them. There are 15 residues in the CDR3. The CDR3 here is CASSILGVSVETQYF. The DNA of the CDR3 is TGTGCCAGTAGTATACTCGGGGTATCGGTTGAGACCCAGTACTTC.

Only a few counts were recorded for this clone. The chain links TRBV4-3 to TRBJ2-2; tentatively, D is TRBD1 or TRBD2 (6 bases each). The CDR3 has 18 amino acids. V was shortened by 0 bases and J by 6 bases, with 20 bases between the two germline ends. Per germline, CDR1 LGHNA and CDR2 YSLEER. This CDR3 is CASSQDRGRMALSGELFF. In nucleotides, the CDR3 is TGCGCCAGCAGCCAAGATCGGGGGCGGATGGCCCTTTCCGGGGAGCTGTTTTTT.

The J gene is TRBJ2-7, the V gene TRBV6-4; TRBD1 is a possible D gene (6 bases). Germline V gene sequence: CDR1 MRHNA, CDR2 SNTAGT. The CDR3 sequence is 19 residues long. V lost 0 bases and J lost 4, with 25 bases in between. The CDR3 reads CASSDSSAPGHRTIYEQYF. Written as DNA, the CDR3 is TGTGCCAGCAGTGACTCTTCCGCCCCGGGACATAGGACGATATACGAGCAGTACTTC.